This T cell receptor (beta chain) stems from a study of shared clonotypes between healthy human individuals. The overall study: Ranging from 18 to 49 in age, donors were a couple of women and a few men.

As regards this clone: Antigen unknown.

The study, taken as a whole, reports: Only blood was sampled; tissue repertoires likely differ.

Naive CD45RA+ and memory CD45RA-negative subsets were split from CD4+ cells. Repertoires were generated with immunoSEQ multiplex PCR, while TCRdb's copy carries only in-frame clones and drops some. The table lists millions of clones, 85% to 95% of them singletons, with about 0.13% in the top ten. The CDR3 spans 15 residues. The V end was cut by 4 bases, the J end by 4 bases, with 13 bases between. The germline CDR1 and CDR2 sequences are SNHLY and FYNNEI. This TCR was recovered from a man between 18 and 35 years old in good health. The chain is built from TRBV2 and TRBJ2-2; possibly TRBD2 for D (6 bases). Material: naive CD4+ T cells sorted from blood. Regarding subset: CD45RA+ positively selected. Written as DNA, the CDR3 is TGTGCCAGCAGTGGGTTAGCGGCGAGCACCGGGGAGCTGTTTTTT. This sequence encodes CASSGLAASTGELFF.